This TCR beta chain was identified during a study of cytomegalovirus exposure and HLA in healthy donors. Study-level findings and limits: Researchers had no immune exposure information except CMV serostatus available.

CDR1 MNHNY and CDR2 SVGAGI come from the germline V gene (reference sequence). This CDR3 spans 13 amino acids. V dropped 6 bases and J dropped 4 bases, with 12 bases sitting between them. PCR employed 60 Vbeta and 13 Jbeta primers. Assay used: immunoSEQ multiplex PCR; TCRdb lists only in-frame clones, some missing. The profile shows more than 85,000 clones, about 86% of them singletons. As concerns this clone: Its target is not known.

Sequencing used PBMCs. The chain couples TRBV6-6 to TRBJ1-1; TRBD1 is a possible D gene (5 bases). The receptor was isolated from a man in his forties in good health and CMV-seronegative. The CDR3 nucleotides read TGTGCCAGCAGGCTCTCTCAGGGCACTGAAGCTTTCTTT. Protein sequence: CASRLSQGTEAFF.